This T cell receptor beta chain came from a study of breast tumors, draining lymph nodes, adjacent tissues. Study-level findings and limits: Data only fit, rather than demonstrated, lymph node origin of most tumor T cells. Tumors had less TCR diversity than lymph nodes, more than nontumor tissue.

TCRdb passed the multiplex PCR reads through MiXCR, listing each CDR3 protein once. Counted here are approximately 130,000 distinct CDR3 sequences, 21% occurring once; the ten biggest clones make up about 2.2%. From germline, CDR1 is SQVTM and CDR2 ANQGSEA. The CDR3 loop spans 15 amino acids. V lost 0 bases, J lost 8 bases, and 7 bases stayed unmatched. The sample holds many counts of this clonotype. Its target is not known. Breast cancer patients provided tissue from their axillary draining lymph nodes. This rearrangement joins TRBV29-1 to TRBJ2-1, with 10 nucleotides matching TRBD2. The source is a female donor with breast cancer. Some clones in this sample may be carry-over from other donors' samples. The sequenced sample consisted of axillary lymph node tissue. Written as DNA, the CDR3 is TGCAGCGTTGAAGATCTTAGCGGGAGGAAGGATGAGCAGTTCTTC. This translates into CSVEDLSGRKDEQFF.